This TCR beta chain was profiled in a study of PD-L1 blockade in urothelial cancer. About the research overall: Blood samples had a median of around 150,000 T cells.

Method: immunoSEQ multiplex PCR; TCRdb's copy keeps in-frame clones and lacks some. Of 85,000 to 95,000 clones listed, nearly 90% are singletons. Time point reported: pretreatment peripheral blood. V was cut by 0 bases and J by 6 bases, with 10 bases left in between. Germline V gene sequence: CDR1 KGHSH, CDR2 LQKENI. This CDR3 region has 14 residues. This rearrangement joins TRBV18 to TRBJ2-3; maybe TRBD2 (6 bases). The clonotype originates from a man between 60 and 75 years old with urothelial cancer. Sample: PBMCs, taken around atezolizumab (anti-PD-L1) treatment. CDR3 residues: CASSPPEGSDTQYF. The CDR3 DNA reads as TGTGCCAGCTCACCACCGGAGGGCTCGGATACGCAGTATTTT.